One sample yielded the 13 T cell receptor beta chains listed below, sequenced in a study of OX40 agonist ivuxolimab in advanced cancers. Repertoires were generated with immunoSEQ multiplex PCR, while TCRdb's copy carries only in-frame clones and drops some. The table lists about 79,000 clones, 70% to 90% of them singletons. The specimen was CD4+ or CD8+ T cells sorted from blood, collected in a trial of the OX40 agonist ivuxolimab. The origin of the receptors is an adult with an advanced solid tumor such as melanoma, head and neck, liver or kidney cancer.

CDR3 sequence: CASSIRGEKAFF. DNA of the CDR3: TGTGCCAGTAGTATCCGAGGGGAGAAAGCTTTCTTT. J is TRBJ1-1 and V is TRBV19, with D perhaps matching TRBD1 (5 bases). The CDR3 length is 12 residues. CDR1 is LNHDA, CDR2 SQIVND, per germline (reference sequence). V was pared by 3 bases and J by 9 bases, with 11 bases between.

V usage is TRBV7-3 and J usage is TRBJ2-1, with D hard to call. CDR3 size: 18 residues. Germline CDR1 and CDR2: SGHTA and FQGTGA. The V gene lost 5 bases and the J gene lost 3 bases, with 23 bases spanning the gap. The CDR3 bases are TGTGCCAGCAGCCCAACCCGCCTAGTCATAGTTCGCTACAATGAGCAGTTCTTC. Translation: CASSPTRLVIVRYNEQFF. The full variable domain, rest sourced from reference TRBV7-3 and TRBJ2-1, is GAGVSQTPSNKVTEKGKYVELRCDPISGHTALYWYRQSLGQGPEFLIYFQGTGAADDSGLPNDRFFAVRPEGSVSTLKIQRTERGDSAVYLCASSPTRLVIVRYNEQFFGPGTRLTVL.

This chain connects TRBV19 to TRBJ2-7, with TRBD1 identical over 10 bases. With 8 bases clipped from V and 6 bases from J, the junction kept 7 bases outside the gene matches. CDR3 length: 13 residues. The germline V gene encodes CDR1 LNHDA and CDR2 SQIVND (reference sequence). CDR3 coding DNA: TGTGCCAGTTGGGACAGGGGAATGGGCGAGCAGTACTTC. Protein product: CASWDRGMGEQYF.

This chain connects TRBV4-2 to TRBJ2-3, with D possibly being TRBD2 (6 bases). Trimming stripped 4 bases from V and 0 bases from J, with 11 bases between. Germline V lookup: CDR1 LGHNA, CDR2 YNFKEQ. This CDR3 has 15 amino acids. The CDR3 bases are TGTGCCAGCAGCCCTGCGGCGGGAAGCACAGATACGCAGTATTTT. This translates into CASSPAAGSTDTQYF.

The V call is TRBV28, the J call TRBJ2-1; a weak D match, TRBD2 (6 bases). V shed 6 bases and J shed 3 bases, with 15 bases lying between them. The CDR3 covers 15 residues. Germline V gives CDR1 MDHEN, CDR2 SYDVKM. This CDR3 is CASRLATLFYNEQFF. In DNA, the CDR3 is TGTGCCAGCAGGCTAGCGACCCTATTCTACAATGAGCAGTTCTTC.

The rearrangement uses TRBV21-1 and TRBJ2-3; no check of the table's D call, TRBD2, against the DNA was made. TRBV21-1 is shown as a pseudogene. This CDR3 spans 18 amino acids. CDR3 sequence reads: CASSKARLAGGPADTQYF. CDR3 DNA sequence: TGTGCCAGCAGCAAAGCCAGGCTAGCGGGAGGGCCGGCAGATACGCAGTATTTT.

CDR3 sequence (DNA): TGCGCCAGCAGCCAAGACGTCAGGCTCTCTGGAAACACCATATATTTT. This sequence encodes CASSQDVRLSGNTIYF. The V and J genes are TRBV4-3 and TRBJ1-3; no clear D gene. The CDR3 extends over 16 amino acids. Trimming removed 0 bases from V and 0 bases from J, with 9 bases in between. CDR1 is LGHNA, CDR2 YSLEER, per germline.

This chain uses TRBV18 with TRBJ2-3; D call uncertain. From germline, CDR1 is KGHSH and CDR2 LQKENI. The CDR3 consists of 14 residues. V was trimmed by 3 bases and J by 2 bases, leaving 9 bases between them. CDR3 loop: CASSPVTHTDTQYF. For the CDR3, the DNA is TGTGCCAGCTCACCGGTAACCCACACAGATACGCAGTATTTT.

The rearrangement joins TRBV5-6 to TRBJ2-5; weak D call: TRBD2 (6 bases). The CDR3 runs to 13 residues. V dropped 4 bases and J dropped 5 bases, with 12 bases sitting between them. Germline-derived CDR1 and CDR2 are SGHDT and YYEEEE. The CDR3 protein is CASSLRRGETQYF. CDR3 DNA sequence: TGTGCCAGCAGCCTACGCCGGGGGGAGACCCAGTACTTC.

This clone showed up just once. The chain combines TRBV5-1 with TRBJ2-3, with D maybe TRBD2 (6 bases). The V gene's germline CDR1 is SGHRS and CDR2 YFSETQ. The V end was cut by 2 bases, the J end by 3 bases, with 13 bases between. CDR3 length: 15 amino acids. The DNA of the CDR3 is TGCGCCAGCAGCTTCGGAGGGAGGTCAACAGATACGCAGTATTTT. Its translation is CASSFGGRSTDTQYF.

The V gene is TRBV14, the J gene TRBJ2-7; no firm D call. The CDR3 is 11 residues long. Germline V gene data show CDR1 as SGHDN and CDR2 as FVKESK. Trimming stripped 1 base from V and 7 bases from J, with 5 bases between. The chain's CDR3 is CASSQGMEQYF. In DNA form, the CDR3 reads TGTGCCAGCAGCCAAGGAATGGAGCAGTACTTC.

The J gene is TRBJ2-1, the V gene TRBV10-3; TRBD2 aligns across 10 bases. The CDR3 is 14 residues long. Germline assignment: CDR1 ENHRY and CDR2 SYGVKD. V lost 5 bases, J lost 7 bases, and 5 bases stayed unmatched. The CDR3 is CAISTSGIGNEQFF. The DNA of the CDR3 is TGTGCCATCAGTACTAGCGGGATCGGGAATGAGCAGTTCTTC.

About this clone itself: It is likely a read error, because the conserved phenylalanine at the end of the CDR3 is missing. The chain employs TRBV19 and TRBJ1-5; a possible D gene is TRBD1 (5 bases). V was clipped by 3 bases and J by 4 bases, with 10 bases between them. Per germline, CDR1 LNHDA and CDR2 SQIVND (reference sequence). This CDR3 is 14 amino acids long. CDR3 sequence: CASSIPAGNQPQHL. The CDR3 DNA follows: TGTGCCAGTAGTATCCCGGCAGGGAATCAGCCCCAGCATCTT.